The T cell receptor beta chain under discussion was sequenced for a study of T cells in Graves' hyperthyroidism and ophthalmopathy. Study-wide context: Peripheral blood draws took place at initial diagnosis, ahead of any treatment. Broader study findings: The model predicted ophthalmopathy a median around six months before onset.

The TCR beta CDR3 regions underwent amplification using RNA transcripts as the source. TCR CDR3 underwent first-round RT-PCR with the HTBI primer set. TCRdb reprocessed the multiplex PCR reads with MiXCR, giving one entry per CDR3 protein. Of 200,000 to 300,000 distinct CDR3 sequences in the sample, around 25% were seen once. The germline V gene has CDR1 LNHNV and CDR2 YYDKDF (reference sequence). The CDR3 totals 15 residues. V lost 1 base and J lost 7, with 11 bases in between. Each diagnosis drew on symptoms, thyroxine, TRAb, thyroid ultrasound and orbital computed tomography findings. The sample holds many counts of this clonotype. Its antigen remains unknown.

This clonotype was sampled from a woman between 35 and 50 years old with Graves' ophthalmopathy. The source material was blood. The chain couples TRBV15 to TRBJ1-6; no clear D gene. CDR3 region: CATSRANSPNSPLHF. The CDR3 coding sequence is TGTGCCACCAGCAGAGCGAACAGCCCAAATTCACCCCTCCACTTT. The variable domain in full, with the rest retrieved from reference TRBV15 and TRBJ1-6, is DAMVIQNPRYQVTQFGKPVTLSCSQTLNHNVMYWYQQKSSQAPKLLFHYYDKDFNNEADTPDNFQSRRPNTSFCFLDIRSPGLGDTAMYLCATSRANSPNSPLHFGNGTRLTVT.